This record covers a single TCR beta chain. Its antigen is unidentified. These data come from a study of CD8+ T cells in alopecia areata. Study-level points and caveats: Sequencing of scalp samples also captures resident alphabeta T cells of normal skin.

PBMC-derived CD4+ and CD8+ T cells were sorted. cDNA prepared by RNA extraction and subsequent reverse transcription served as the template for sequencing. TCRdb's copy holds only in-frame clones and misses some; the assay was immunoSEQ multiplex PCR. The table records about 120,000 clones, about 50% of them present only once. This TCR derives from a human donor with alopecia areata. The source was CD8+ T cells sorted from blood, collected at week 0.

CDR3: CASSLWGEMNEQFF. CDR3 bases: TGTGCCAGCAGTTTGTGGGGGGAAATGAATGAGCAGTTCTTC. V gene TRBV6-5 combines with J gene TRBJ2-1, with TRBD2 as a possible D gene (6 bases). The CDR3 loop spans 14 amino acids. CDR1 and CDR2 from the germline V gene are MNHEY and SVGAGI. The V end was cut by 4 bases, the J end by 7 bases, with 14 bases between.